Presented here are 26 T cell receptor beta chains from one specimen sequenced in a study of T cell changes during pregnancy in multiple sclerosis. Profiled with immunoSEQ multiplex PCR; TCRdb holds only in-frame clones, not every one. This sample carries more than 85,000 clones, around 93% of them seen once, and the ten largest clones take 0.7% to 0.9%. The source material was peripheral blood, sampled before pregnancy. All receptors come from a female donor with multiple sclerosis, enrolled in a pregnancy study.

The rearrangement links TRBV28 to TRBJ1-2; no definite D call. The germline V gene has CDR1 MDHEN and CDR2 SYDVKM. The CDR3 is 13 amino acids. Deletions cut 3 bases from V and 7 bases from J, with 12 bases between. This CDR3 reads CASSLTGGRGYTF. The CDR3 DNA reads as TGTGCCAGCAGTTTGACGGGAGGTCGTGGCTACACCTTC.

This chain joins TRBV6-5 and TRBJ2-7, with 8 nucleotides matching TRBD2. CDR3 length: 13 amino acids. V lost 8 bases to trimming and J lost 7 bases; unmatched junction nucleotides: 10. Germline CDR1 MNHEY, CDR2 SVGAGI. As DNA, the CDR3 is TGTGCCAGCCGGGGGGGATCCTTGCCGGAGCAGTACTTC. It codes for CASRGGSLPEQYF.

The chain couples TRBV19 to TRBJ2-4; D not resolved. Germline CDR1 and CDR2: LNHDA and SQIVND (reference sequence). The CDR3 consists of 14 residues. Trimming left V 6 bases short and J 0 bases short, with 9 bases between. In nucleotides, the CDR3 is TGTGCCAGTAGCCTTCCCCTAGCCAAAAACATTCAGTACTTC. Amino acids: CASSLPLAKNIQYF.

The CDR3 region is CASSSGLAGGLEYNEQFF. DNA of the CDR3: TGCGCCAGCAGCTCCGGACTAGCGGGAGGGCTTGAGTACAATGAGCAGTTCTTC. The chain employs TRBV5-1 and TRBJ2-1, with 15 bases identical to TRBD2. The V and J ends lost 3 bases and 4 bases, in that order; junction bases with no gene match: 8. This CDR3 comprises 18 residues. Germline V CDR1 and CDR2: SGHRS, YFSETQ.

The chain couples TRBV29-1 to TRBJ2-1; 11 nucleotides agree with TRBD2. Germline CDR1 SQVTM, CDR2 ANQGSEA. This CDR3 contains 14 residues. V was clipped by 3 bases and J by 6 bases; unmatched bases: 4. CDR3 bases: TGCAGCGTTGATCTAGCGGGAGGACTCAATGAGCAGTTCTTC. This encodes CSVDLAGGLNEQFF.

The genes are TRBV7-9 and TRBJ1-2; TRBD1 matches at 8 bases. CDR1 and CDR2 from the germline V gene are SEHNR and FQNEAQ (reference sequence). The CDR3 has 16 amino acids. The ends lost 3 bases at V and 2 bases at J; junction bases unmatched: 8. CDR3 residues: CASSLLTWDRNYGYTF. The CDR3 DNA reads TGTGCCAGCAGCTTGTTAACGTGGGACAGGAACTATGGCTACACCTTC.

V is TRBV6-1 and J is TRBJ1-5; D call uncertain. Deletions cut 0 bases from V and 7 bases from J, with 10 bases between. CDR3 size: 14 residues. Germline-derived CDR1 and CDR2 are MNHNS and SASEGT. CDR3 DNA sequence: TGTGCCAGCAGTGAAGCCCGGCGGGTACAGCCCCAGCATTTT. Amino acids: CASSEARRVQPQHF.

This CDR3 is CAWTRVNTGELFF. The DNA of the CDR3 is TGTGCCTGGACCAGGGTGAACACCGGGGAGCTGTTTTTT. The chain couples TRBV30 to TRBJ2-2, with a weak D call TRBD1 (5 bases). Trimming shortened V by 4 bases and J by 1 base, and 7 bases separated the two germline ends. CDR1 GTSNPN and CDR2 SVGIG come from the germline V gene (reference sequence). The CDR3 totals 13 residues. Full variable domain (remainder filled in from reference TRBV30 and TRBJ2-2): SQTIHQWPATLVQPVGSPLSLECTVEGTSNPNLYWYRQAAGRGLQLLFYSVGIGQISSEVPQNLSASRPQDRQFILSSKKLLLSDSGFYLCAWTRVNTGELFFGEGSRLTVL.

V and J are TRBV27 and TRBJ2-1; 9 nucleotides agree with TRBD1. Germline V gene data show CDR1 as MNHEY and CDR2 as SMNVEV (reference sequence). Unmatched junction bases numbered 14, after V lost 0 bases and J lost 8 bases. The CDR3 consists of 18 residues. The CDR3 sequence: CASSLSRTGAPIGDEQFF. For the CDR3, the DNA is TGTGCCAGCAGTTTATCCAGGACAGGGGCACCAATAGGGGATGAGCAGTTCTTC.

The chain combines TRBV18 with TRBJ2-6; D is ambiguous. From germline, CDR1 is KGHSH and CDR2 LQKENI. Trimming shortened V by 3 bases and J by 2 bases, and 8 bases separated the two germline ends. The CDR3 sequence is 15 residues long. The chain's CDR3 is CASSPPPTGANVLTF. In DNA form, the CDR3 reads TGTGCCAGCTCACCCCCCCCCACTGGGGCCAACGTCCTGACTTTC.

The chain combines TRBV5-1 with TRBJ1-1; D is ambiguous. V was clipped by 5 bases and J by 5 bases, with 16 bases between them. The CDR3 contains 14 residues. CDR1 and CDR2 (germline): SGHRS, YFSETQ. This chain's CDR3 is CASRSGATGTEAFF. Written as DNA, the CDR3 is TGCGCCAGCAGATCCGGTGCAACGGGGACTGAAGCTTTCTTT.

The gene calls are TRBV19 and TRBJ1-1; possibly TRBD1 for D (5 bases). The CDR3 is made up of 15 amino acids. The V gene lost 1 base and the J gene lost 2 bases, with 11 bases spanning the gap. Germline assignment: CDR1 LNHDA and CDR2 SQIVND (reference sequence). The CDR3 here is CASSIGPRTNTEAFF. DNA of the CDR3: TGTGCCAGTAGTATAGGGCCAAGGACAAACACTGAAGCTTTCTTT.

This clone has just one count. The rearrangement joins TRBV5-6 to TRBJ2-2; 10 nucleotides line up with TRBD2. The trim removed 0 bases at V and 7 bases at J, leaving 6 bases unmatched. Germline CDR1 is SGHDT and CDR2 is YYEEEE. This CDR3 region has 16 residues. The CDR3 region is CASSLGLAGAVGELFF. The CDR3 bases are TGTGCCAGCAGCTTGGGGCTAGCGGGAGCGGTCGGGGAGCTGTTTTTT.

The J gene is TRBJ1-2, the V gene TRBV29-1, with TRBD1 identical over 10 bases. Trimming cost V 7 bases and J 6 bases; bases outside gene matches: 14. Germline loops: CDR1 SQVTM, CDR2 ANQGSEA. The CDR3 is made up of 15 amino acids. CDR3 coding DNA: TGCAGCGCTGCCGGGCTACGGACAGGGGGAGATGGCTACACCTTC. The encoded protein is CSAAGLRTGGDGYTF.

The chain is built from TRBV10-3 and TRBJ1-4, with D perhaps TRBD1 (5 bases). CDR1 ENHRY and CDR2 SYGVKD come from the germline V gene. This CDR3 is 13 amino acids long. V was pared by 0 bases and J by 12 bases, with 11 bases between. DNA of the CDR3: TGTGCCATCAGTGAGTCGCAGCCGACAGAACTGTTTTTT. Translated: CAISESQPTELFF.

This rearrangement joins TRBV9 to TRBJ2-5; TRBD1 agrees at 8 bases. The CDR3 totals 14 residues. J lost 4 bases, V lost 4 bases, and 6 bases had no gene match. Per germline, CDR1 SGDLS and CDR2 YYNGEE. The CDR3 coding sequence is TGTGCCAGCAGCCCCAGGGGGCTTGCAGAGACCCAGTACTTC. This codes for CASSPRGLAETQYF.

The chain uses TRBV6-6 and TRBJ2-5, with no clear D. CDR1 is MNHNY, CDR2 SVGAGI, per germline (reference sequence). This CDR3 has 13 residues. Trimming cost V 10 bases and J 2 bases, with 14 bases left between them. The CDR3 nucleotides are TGTGCCACCCTTGATTTCGGGCAAGAGACCCAGTACTTC. Translating it yields CATLDFGQETQYF.

This clone was counted once. The rearrangement links TRBV5-1 to TRBJ2-3; 8 bases map to TRBD2. The CDR3 is 16 residues long. The V and J ends lost 3 bases and 6 bases, in that order; junction bases with no gene match: 12. Per germline, CDR1 SGHRS and CDR2 YFSETQ. CDR3 in DNA: TGCGCCAGCAGCTCCTTTGGACTAGTAGCGGGGGATACGCAGTATTTT. It translates to CASSSFGLVAGDTQYF.

The V gene is TRBV5-1, the J gene TRBJ2-5, with D maybe TRBD1 (6 bases). CDR1 and CDR2 from the germline V gene are SGHRS and YFSETQ. Trimming left V 3 bases short and J 2 bases short, with 11 bases between. The CDR3 runs to 14 residues. DNA of the CDR3: TGCGCCAGCAGCTGGGGGACATCACAAGAGACCCAGTACTTC. This encodes CASSWGTSQETQYF.

The V call is TRBV6-5, the J call TRBJ2-7, with TRBD1 matching 9 bases. The V gene end was trimmed by 2 bases and the J gene end by 1 base; junction bases not matched to a gene: 3. Germline CDR1 and CDR2: MNHEY and SVGAGI. This CDR3 contains 15 residues. The CDR3 reads CASSYGQGRSYEQYF. CDR3 coding DNA: TGTGCCAGCAGTTACGGACAGGGGAGATCCTACGAGCAGTACTTC.

The chain combines TRBV5-4 with TRBJ1-2; D gene ambiguous. Germline CDR1 and CDR2: SGHNT and YYREEE (reference sequence). This CDR3 has 15 residues. V lost 0 bases to trimming and J lost 2 bases, with 11 bases between them. This CDR3 reads CASSLARAGNYGYTF. For the CDR3, the DNA is TGTGCCAGCAGCTTGGCCCGGGCGGGCAACTATGGCTACACCTTC. Combining the CDR3 with reference TRBV5-4 and TRBJ1-2 gives the whole variable domain ETGVTQSPTHLIKTRGQQVTLRCSSQSGHNTVSWYQQALGQGPQFIFQYYREEENGRGNFPPRFSGLQFPNYSSELNVNALELDDSALYLCASSLARAGNYGYTFGSGTRLTVV.

This chain uses TRBV4-1 with TRBJ1-5; D remains ambiguous. Germline CDR1 and CDR2: MGHRA and YSYEKL. CDR3 length: 17 amino acids. V dropped 1 base and J dropped 2 bases, with 15 bases sitting between them. The CDR3 sequence is CASSQVGLREGNQPQHF. The CDR3 nucleotides read TGCGCCAGCAGCCAAGTAGGCCTTCGGGAGGGCAATCAGCCCCAGCATTTT.

The chain combines TRBV18 with TRBJ2-7, with 10 bases aligning to TRBD1. Germline values: CDR1 KGHSH, CDR2 LQKENI. The J segment lost 5 bases and the V segment lost 6 bases, leaving 13 bases of the junction unmatched. The length of the CDR3 is 16 residues. The CDR3 nucleotides are TGTGCCAGCTCCCGCCTGCCCGGGACAGGGGCAAACGAGCAGTACTTC. Residues: CASSRLPGTGANEQYF.

The chain couples TRBV6-6 to TRBJ2-3; 11 positions agree with TRBD2. After removal of 6 bases from V and 0 bases from J, the junction contained 5 bases not matched to a gene. CDR1 is MNHNY, CDR2 SVGAGI, per germline (reference sequence). This CDR3 is 16 amino acids long. The DNA for the CDR3 is TGTGCCAGCAGGAGTAGCGGGAGGGAGAGCACAGATACGCAGTATTTT. Translation gives CASRSSGRESTDTQYF.

This sequence joins TRBV7-9 and TRBJ1-1, with TRBD1 as a possible D gene (6 bases). Germline CDR1 reads SEHNR; CDR2 reads FQNEAQ (reference sequence). The V gene lost 3 bases and the J gene lost 0 bases, with 17 bases spanning the gap. This CDR3 spans 17 amino acids. DNA of the CDR3: TGTGCCAGCAGCTTTTCAACAGGGCCCCTCTTGAACACTGAAGCTTTCTTT. It is translated as CASSFSTGPLLNTEAFF.

The genes are TRBV30 and TRBJ2-3; the match to TRBD2 covers 7 bases. The ends lost 5 bases at V and 7 bases at J; junction bases unmatched: 15. The CDR3 covers 15 residues. Germline-derived CDR1 and CDR2 are GTSNPN and SVGIG (reference sequence). The CDR3 is CAWARQASGPNTQYF. In nucleotides, the CDR3 is TGTGCCTGGGCCCGCCAGGCTAGCGGACCAAATACGCAGTATTTT.